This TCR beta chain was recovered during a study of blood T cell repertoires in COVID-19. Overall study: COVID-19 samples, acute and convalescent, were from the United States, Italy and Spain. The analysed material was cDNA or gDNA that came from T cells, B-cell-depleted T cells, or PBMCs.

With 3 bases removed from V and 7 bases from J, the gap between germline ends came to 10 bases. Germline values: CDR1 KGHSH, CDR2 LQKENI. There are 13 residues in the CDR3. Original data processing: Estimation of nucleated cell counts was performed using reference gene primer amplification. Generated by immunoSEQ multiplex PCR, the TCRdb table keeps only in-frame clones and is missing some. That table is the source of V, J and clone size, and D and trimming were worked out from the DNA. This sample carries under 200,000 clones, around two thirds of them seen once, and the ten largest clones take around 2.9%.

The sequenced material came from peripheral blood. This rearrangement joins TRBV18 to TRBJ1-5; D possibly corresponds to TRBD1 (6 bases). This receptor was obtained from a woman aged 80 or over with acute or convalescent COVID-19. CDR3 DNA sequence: TGTGCCAGCTCACCGGCAGGGGAACAGCCCCAGCATTTT. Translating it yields CASSPAGEQPQHF.